Listed below are T cell receptor beta chains from one sample, sequenced in a study of regulatory dendritic cells for organ transplantation. The repertoire was sequenced with immunoSEQ multiplex PCR; TCRdb's copy has only in-frame clones and lacks some. The sample records more than 10,000 clones, roughly 90% being singletons. The antigens of these receptors remain unknown. Sequenced: naive CD8+ T cells from blood cultured with regulatory dendritic cells. These TCRs come from a human donor in good health. Both conserved end residues are part of each CDR3. The order of the fields is V gene, CDR3 protein.

V: TRBV9; CDR3: CASSGTDYEQYF
V: TRBV19; CDR3: CATRKEGQGSSEAFF
V: TRBV11-2; CDR3: CASPGTGGLSNTEAFF
V: TRBV6-1; CDR3: CASSARDGRFGNQPQHF
V: TRBV19; CDR3: CASSIRGQGPWEPQHF
V: TRBV6-5; CDR3: CASSYGTGEYEQYF
V: TRBV9; CDR3: CASSAPTADPYEQYF
V: TRBV7-9; CDR3: CASSFFGRLDSGNTIYF
V: TRBV2; CDR3: CASSDAGGPPGELFF
V: TRBV5-4; CDR3: CASSSGLDVYEQYF
V: TRBV2; CDR3: CASSEAGVGQPQHF
V: TRBV28; CDR3: CASSPRSSLPGPKKLFF
V: TRBV13; CDR3: CASSLGEGGMLNTGELFF
V: TRBV15; CDR3: CATSRDRGGANLNSYEQYF
V: TRBV9; CDR3: CASSEGTLAKNIQYF
V: TRBV25-1; CDR3: CASSGLGGYETQYF
V: TRBV7-2; CDR3: CASSLAIGGKETQYF
V: TRBV27; CDR3: CASGRAVGEQYF
V: TRBV7-9; CDR3: CASSGTGDEQYF
V: TRBV6-5; CDR3: CASSSEDSNQPQHF
V: TRBV11-2; CDR3: CASSLEGTTTKDTQYF
V: TRBV7-9; CDR3: CASSLVAAPYEQYF
V: TRBV19; CDR3: CASSITGRAEWGYTF
V: TRBV11-2; CDR3: CASSGQTSLITEAFF
V: TRBV4-2; CDR3: CASSLGQSGGSYEQYF
V: TRBV2; CDR3: CASSADVYNEQFF
V: TRBV28; CDR3: CASSLSTTDTQYF
V: TRBV19; CDR3: CASSIRDGGQPQHF
V: TRBV20-1; CDR3: CSARDYTEAFF
V: TRBV30; CDR3: CALKTGGNRYEQYF